This T cell receptor (beta chain) was identified in a study of cytomegalovirus exposure and HLA in healthy donors. In the case of this clone: What it recognizes is unknown.

Findings and caveats of the study: Associated with cytomegalovirus, according to the listing, were 150 to 200 TCR beta chains.

Trimming took off 4 bases at V and 0 bases at J, with 14 bases between the two ends. CDR3 length: 16 amino acids. CDR1 WNHNN and CDR2 SYGVQD come from the germline V gene (reference sequence). Primers: 60 Vbeta forward and 13 Jbeta reverse. As handled by the study authors: About 12 million of 80 million or so unique TCR beta chains were shared, per a later count. TCRdb's table, derived via immunoSEQ multiplex PCR, lists solely in-frame clones and lacks some. The V and J calls and clone size come from that table; D and trimming were worked out from the DNA. Among 150,000 to 200,000 clones listed, roughly three quarters were seen once.

Sequenced input: PBMCs. The source of this sequence is a male donor in good health and CMV-seropositive. This chain uses TRBV10-1 with TRBJ2-3; D is perhaps TRBD2 (6 bases). The CDR3 sequence is CASSGGMTRSTDTQYF. CDR3 in DNA: TGCGCCAGCAGTGGGGGTATGACTAGGAGCACAGATACGCAGTATTTT.